These T cell receptor beta chains were read from a single sample in a study of cytomegalovirus exposure and HLA in healthy donors. The method was immunoSEQ multiplex PCR; TCRdb's version includes in-frame clones alone and lacks a portion of them. The sample has some 76,000 clones; more than 75% are singletons. The sample taken for sequencing was PBMCs. These receptors were collected from a male donor in good health and CMV-seropositive. The CDR3 runs from the conserved cysteine through the conserved F or W. A D gene is named only where the DNA matches it firmly. Not every row has a clone size; where given, it reads once, few, many or a size class.

J gene,V gene,clone size,D gene,CDR3 DNA,CDR3 protein
TRBJ2-1,TRBV30,.,.,TGTGCTTACGAAGGTACGGGACTGGGGAATGAGCAGTTCTTC,CAYEGTGLGNEQFF
TRBJ2-3,TRBV10-3,.,TRBD2,TGTGCCATCAGTGAGTCGGGACTAGCGGGGACAGATACGCAGTATTTT,CAISESGLAGTDTQYF
TRBJ2-3,TRBV7-9,.,.,TGTGCCAGCAGCCCTAGTAACACAGATACGCAGTATTTT,CASSPSNTDTQYF
TRBJ2-5,TRBV15,few,TRBD2,TGTGCCACCAGCGGTTCACTAGCGGGGGGACTGGAGACCCAGTACTTC,CATSGSLAGGLETQYF
TRBJ1-5,TRBV6-7,few,.,TGTGCCAGCAGGTTAGGACAGCTCAATCAGCCCCAGCATTTT,CASRLGQLNQPQHF
TRBJ2-7,TRBV11-1,.,.,TGTGCCAGCAGCGAAGGGGTCCTGGAGCAGTACTTC,CASSEGVLEQYF
TRBJ1-2,TRBV2,.,.,TGTGCCAGCAGTGTGGAGCTGCAGCGTGGCTACACCTTC,CASSVELQRGYTF
TRBJ2-7,TRBV5-6,.,.,TGTGCCAGCAGCTTGCGGGGACTCTCCTACGAGCAGTACTTC,CASSLRGLSYEQYF
TRBJ2-5,TRBV11-3,.,TRBD1,TGTGCCAGCAGCCTGGGACAGGGGGTACAAGAGACCCAGTACTTC,CASSLGQGVQETQYF
TRBJ2-3,TRBV6-5,.,TRBD2,TGTGCCAGCAGCCAGGGACTAGGGTTGCATACGCAGTATTTT,CASSQGLGLHTQYF
TRBJ2-3,TRBV7-3,many,TRBD1,TGTGCCAGCAGCGGCAACGACAGGGGGTCCACAGATACGCAGTATTTT,CASSGNDRGSTDTQYF
TRBJ2-7,TRBV5-5,once,TRBD1,TGTGCCAGCAGCCCCTCCGGGACAGGGGTCTACGAGCAGTACTTC,CASSPSGTGVYEQYF
TRBJ1-4,TRBV18,few,.,TGTGCCAGCTCACCAGCGGGAGGCGAAAAACTGTTTTTT,CASSPAGGEKLFF
TRBJ1-4,TRBV4-2,.,.,TGTGCCAGCAGCCAAGGGCTCGATGTCGAAAAACTGTTTTTT,CASSQGLDVEKLFF
TRBJ2-7,TRBV14,.,.,TGTGCCAGCAGCCAAGATCATAGTTATAAATACGAGCAGTACTTC,CASSQDHSYKYEQYF
TRBJ2-7,TRBV6-6,.,.,TGTGCCAGCTCTGAAGGGGCCTACGAGCAGTACTTC,CASSEGAYEQYF
TRBJ1-2,TRBV5-4,.,.,TGTGCCAGCAGCTTGCCAGGGGCCTATGGCTACACCTTC,CASSLPGAYGYTF
TRBJ2-4,TRBV15,.,.,TGTGCCACCAGCAGAGGCGGGACTGTAGCCAAAAACATTCAGTACTTC,CATSRGGTVAKNIQYF
TRBJ1-1,TRBV15,once,.,TGTGCCACCAGCCAGCGAACTGAAGCTTTCTTT,CATSQRTEAFF
TRBJ2-1,TRBV7-9,.,TRBD2,TGTGCCAGCAGCTTAGGGTGGGTAGCGGGGCCAGGGGAGCAGTTCTTC,CASSLGWVAGPGEQFF
TRBJ2-1,TRBV5-4,.,TRBD2,TGTGCCAGCAGCGCAACTCGGGGGGACTACAATGGGCAGTTCTTC,CASSATRGDYNGQFF
TRBJ2-3,TRBV27,.,.,TGTGCCAGCACCTTTCGGCGGTCCAGCACAGATACGCAGTATTTT,CASTFRRSSTDTQYF
TRBJ2-5,TRBV6-5,.,.,TGTGCCAGCAGACACGTCGAGACCCAGTACTTC,CASRHVETQYF
TRBJ2-7,TRBV23-1,few,TRBD1,TGCGCCAGCAGTCCAACCCCGGGACAGGAAACCTACGAGCAGTACTTC,CASSPTPGQETYEQYF
TRBJ2-7,TRBV19,.,.,TGTGCCAGTAGTATAGGCACTAGCCTCGGGACCTACGAGCAGTACTTC,CASSIGTSLGTYEQYF
TRBJ2-7,TRBV13,few,TRBD1,TGTGCCAGCAGCCCCCGGACAGGGATTTACGAGCAGTACTTC,CASSPRTGIYEQYF
TRBJ2-1,TRBV5-5,.,TRBD1,TGTGCCAGCAGCTCCGAGCGGACAGGGTTCAATGAGCAGTTCTTC,CASSSERTGFNEQFF
TRBJ1-1,TRBV2,.,.,TGTGCCAGCAGTCGACAGGAGAACACTGAAGCTTTCTTT,CASSRQENTEAFF
TRBJ2-2,TRBV11-2,.,TRBD2,TGTGCCAGCAGCTTAGTTCGGACTAGCTTGGCCGGGGAGCTGTTTTTT,CASSLVRTSLAGELFF
TRBJ2-7,TRBV27,.,TRBD2,TGTGCCAGCAGTTTTGGGGGGGTGAGCGGGAGCGGCTACGAGCAGTACTTC,CASSFGGVSGSGYEQYF
TRBJ2-2,TRBV2,.,.,TGTGCCAGCAGGTCGTCGGAGCTGTTTTTT,CASRSSELFF
TRBJ2-3,TRBV27,.,.,TGTGCCAGCGCGGTGCGGACTACGTACACAGATACGCAGTATTTT,CASAVRTTYTDTQYF
TRBJ1-1,TRBV6-5,.,.,TGTGCCAGCACTCACGGGGGAGGGATAGCATTT,CASTHGGGIAF
TRBJ1-1,TRBV4-1,.,.,TGCGCCAGCAGCCAGGTGGGCTTGGGAGGGGAAGCTTTCTTT,CASSQVGLGGEAFF
TRBJ1-4,TRBV19,.,TRBD1,TGTGCCAGTAGTATAGCCCTTCACAGGGGGCGTGCAGAAAAACTGTTTTTT,CASSIALHRGRAEKLFF
TRBJ1-2,TRBV7-9,few,.,TGTGCCAGCAGCTTAGACGGCGTGCGGGCCGATGGCTACACCTTC,CASSLDGVRADGYTF
TRBJ2-5,TRBV5-8,.,TRBD1,TGTGCCAGCAGCTTGGCTGGGGACAGAGGGGAGACCCAGTACTTC,CASSLAGDRGETQYF
TRBJ1-5,TRBV7-9,.,TRBD1,TGTGCCAGCAGCTTAGGCCGGACAGGGAAGGATCAGCCCCAGCATTTT,CASSLGRTGKDQPQHF
TRBJ2-5,TRBV30,.,.,TGTGCCTGGGCGAATAGCGACCTTTCGGAGACCCAGTACTTC,CAWANSDLSETQYF
TRBJ1-4,TRBV4-2,.,.,TGTGCCAGCAGCCAAGTCTGGCAGAATAATGAAAAACTGTTTTTT,CASSQVWQNNEKLFF
TRBJ1-1,TRBV19,.,.,TGTGCCAGTAGTAGTTACCAGGAGACAGACACTGAAGCTTTCTTT,CASSSYQETDTEAFF